This TCR beta chain stems from a study of blood T cell repertoires in COVID-19. The overall study: From the United States, Italy and Spain came samples of acute and convalescent COVID-19. From T cells, B-cell-depleted T cells, or PBMCs came the material, which was cDNA or gDNA.

TCRdb's table, derived via immunoSEQ multiplex PCR, lists solely in-frame clones and lacks some. The sample yields 250,000 to 350,000 clones, roughly nine tenths seen once. Participant ages covered about 18 to 89 years across approximately 25 US areas. The germline V gene has CDR1 SGHTA and CDR2 FQGNSA. This CDR3 has 14 amino acids. The V and J ends lost 1 base and 3 bases respectively, with 9 bases between them. The V call is TRBV7-2, the J call TRBJ2-5; D is unclear. The clonotype comes from a woman under 30 who had recovered from COVID-19. Sequenced: PBMCs or T cells enriched from blood (not recorded which). Here the CDR3 reads CASSLDGRKETQYF. For the CDR3, the DNA is TGTGCCAGCAGCTTAGATGGCAGGAAAGAGACCCAGTACTTC.